This T cell receptor (beta chain) was recovered during a study of T cells in localized non-small cell lung cancer. Germline V gene lookup returns CDR1 SQVTM and CDR2 ANQGSEA. The CDR3 covers 13 residues. V gave up 6 bases and J gave up 7 bases, with 19 bases separating them. Regarding the study as a whole: One tumor region alone was sequenced, and heterogeneity therefore remains possible. Higher T cell density in the blood was associated with longer overall survival, whereas higher adjacent-lung clonality associated with shorter survival. A median of roughly 52 of the top 100 tumor clones appeared in adjacent lung, which was paired and uninvolved. Uninvolved nearby lung showed the greatest T cell clonality, exceeding that found in tumor.

To note about this clone: The antigen is undetermined.

This table comes from immunoSEQ multiplex PCR, and its TCRdb copy is limited to in-frame clones, with some not included. The table records 60,000 to 75,000 clones, 70% to 90% of them present only once. Sample: peripheral blood, taken before any cancer treatment. The TCR was taken from a female donor of 60 years or more with stage I lung adenocarcinoma. The V gene is TRBV29-1, the J gene TRBJ2-7; TRBD2 is a possible D gene (6 bases). The CDR3 region has the DNA TGCAGCGTGCCGGGACTCCGGGACGGGGAGCAGTACTTC. This translates into CSVPGLRDGEQYF.